The entry below describes one T cell receptor beta chain. Measured with immunoSEQ multiplex PCR; TCRdb has only the in-frame clones, and not every one. The table shows about 170,000 clones, with approximately 90% occurring only once. The sample comes from a study of control samples from healthy donors and cancer patients. The CDR3 runs to 13 residues. Sequenced input: blood. This sequence originates from a young man in good health. This chain links TRBV1 with TRBJ2-1. TRBV1 is an annotated pseudogene. DNA of the CDR3: TGCACCAGCAGCCTTAGGAACAACAATGAGCAGTTCTTC. Its protein is CTSSLRNNNEQFF.